This record looks at one TCR beta chain sequence and its context. These data belong to a study of T cell changes during pregnancy in multiple sclerosis. This CDR3 spans 16 amino acids. V trimming: 2 bases; J trimming: 0 bases; junction bases outside the gene matches: 3. Germline V gene data show CDR1 as LNHDA and CDR2 as SQIVND (reference sequence). Assay: immunoSEQ multiplex PCR; the TCRdb copy retains only in-frame clones and omits some. The sample comprises 85,000 to 100,000 clones, roughly 92% of which are singletons, and 0.99% rests with the top ten. The source material was peripheral blood, sampled after pregnancy. The source is a female donor with multiple sclerosis, enrolled in a pregnancy study. The rearrangement links TRBV19 to TRBJ2-4; 8 nucleotides match TRBD2. The CDR3 nucleotides are TGTGCCAGTAGTATACTAGCGGGCCTAGCCAAAAACATTCAGTACTTC. It specifies CASSILAGLAKNIQYF.